This T cell receptor beta chain derives from a study of blood T cell repertoires in COVID-19 (TCRdb year 2020). About the full investigation: Collaborator samples came from the United States, Italy and Spain and covered acute and convalescent phases of COVID-19. The samples were drawn from two sources: the first 160 participants of the ongoing ImmuneRACE study, and over 950 subjects contributed by 6 global collaborators. Where available, HLA class I and class II types were taken from metadata supplied by the sample provider and were not determined by assay-based typing. The repertoires were made available in a free public database intended to serve as a resource for research on the immune response to SARS-CoV-2. Sample metadata almost always included a de-identified subject ID, COVID-19 status, age in years and sex. Deeply sampled blood TCRbeta repertoires from subjects exposed to, actively infected with, or recovered from COVID-19 were included in the dataset. The material from the prospective study consisted of cDNA or gDNA derived from T cells, B-cell-depleted T cells, or PBMCs.

With respect to this clone: Its antigen target is currently unknown. No clone much larger than this one lies a single base away; base qualities are absent.

TCRbeta CDR3 regions were amplified from genomic DNA using the immunoSEQ Assay, a bias-controlled multiplex PCR. The authors' pipeline ran thus. Within the assay, amplification of reference gene primers was used to estimate how many nucleated cells each sample contained. Sequence reads were collapsed and filtered to measure the absolute abundance of every unique TCRbeta CDR3 rearrangement. For each sample, productive Simpson clonality was calculated by taking the square root of Simpson's diversity index across productive rearrangements. TCRdb carries this immuneACCESS record with in-frame sequences only. Its versions omit some clonotypes, under half of them owing to an unresolved V gene in the studies checked, with the rest unexplained. V and J calls and clone size follow that table, whereas D and trimming were derived from the DNA. In all, the sample holds 270,000 or so clones, and roughly 90% of those were seen once. Around 10% of the sample is taken by the ten largest.

Taken from cysteine to phenylalanine, the CDR3 has 13 residues. Left in the record is the CDR3 DNA by itself, 39 bases read in frame from the first base. The germline V gene specifies MGHRA as CDR1 and YSYEKL as CDR2. Compared with germline, V lacks 9 bases and J lacks 5 bases; bases without a gene match: 7. Overall results and qualifications from the work: How much clinical and demographic metadata was included differed by source and by participant, and the metadata was provided uncurated.

One collaborating source in Seattle enrolled patients during active infection and followed them longitudinally through the course of disease. Whole blood was collected in K2EDTA tubes by collaborating institutions according to the institutions' own protocols. For TCRbeta analysis, collaborator samples were shipped as frozen whole blood, as isolated PBMCs, or as DNA extracted from either sample type. The origin of this receptor is a woman aged 25-40 years with COVID-19, enrolled during active disease. The sample consisted of peripheral blood. The chain links TRBV4-1 with TRBJ2-7; 10 of the junction bases match TRBD1. The CDR3 corresponds to CARKTGGRNEQYF. Here is the DNA: TGCGCCAGGAAGACAGGGGGCAGGAACGAGCAGTACTTC.